A single sample is the source of the 8 T cell receptor beta chains below, sequenced in a study of beta chain features in type 1 diabetes. The entirety of the isolated RNA underwent reverse transcription, so expressed TCRB transcripts were sequenced. The data were produced by immunoSEQ multiplex PCR, yet TCRdb's version contains in-frame clones alone and is incomplete. Of about 240,000 clones detected, about 25% appear once; the ten largest clones hold approximately 4%. The sample was central memory CD4+ T cells from blood. These receptors all come from a man aged 25-40 years in good health.

This clone turned up a few times. The chain is built from TRBV28 and TRBJ2-4, with TRBD2 matching over 8 bases. Germline V gene lookup returns CDR1 MDHEN and CDR2 SYDVKM. CDR3 length: 15 amino acids. J lost 6 bases, V lost 7 bases, and 11 bases had no gene match. Here the CDR3 DNA reads TGTGCCAGCACTTCAGTGGTGGCGGGAGGAAACATTCAGTACTTC. Translating gives CASTSVVAGGNIQYF.

The rearrangement links TRBV10-3 to TRBJ2-1; 11 positions agree with TRBD1. The CDR3 extends over 17 amino acids. Germline V gene lookup returns CDR1 ENHRY and CDR2 SYGVKD. Trimming took 6 bases from V and 4 from J; bases not matched to a gene: 11. The CDR3 reads CAISPLPGQGAYNEQFF. CDR3 coding DNA: TGTGCCATCAGCCCCCTCCCCGGACAGGGGGCTTACAATGAGCAGTTCTTC.

To note about this clone: At one end the junction does not follow the germline gene, possibly because of a read error. V and J are TRBV13 and TRBJ1-1; D is perhaps TRBD1 (6 bases). From germline, CDR1 is PRHDT and CDR2 FYEKMQ (reference sequence). CDR3 length: 13 amino acids. The DNA of the CDR3 is TGTGCCAGCACCTTAGGGGGTTTCACTGAAGCTTTCTTT. It translates to CASTLGGFTEAFF.

This sequence joins TRBV9 and TRBJ2-7, with 8 bases lining up with TRBD2. CDR1 SGDLS and CDR2 YYNGEE come from the germline V gene. Trimming at V came to 4 bases and at J to 6 bases, leaving 12 bases not matched to a gene. This CDR3 comprises 15 residues. CDR3 bases: TGTGCCAGCAGCCCCCGGGAGGGCCATTTGAGCGAGCAGTACTTC. Amino acid sequence: CASSPREGHLSEQYF. The full variable domain, completed using reference TRBV9 and TRBJ2-7, is DSGVTQTPKHLITATGQRVTLRCSPRSGDLSVYWYQQSLDQGLQFLIQYYNGEERAKGNILERFSAQQFPDLHSELNLSSLELGDSALYFCASSPREGHLSEQYFGPGTRLTVT.

V is TRBV5-6 and J is TRBJ2-1; 9 bases fit TRBD2. The CDR3 length is 14 residues. V dropped 3 bases and J dropped 9; count of bases not matched to a gene: 7. The V gene's germline CDR1 is SGHDT and CDR2 YYEEEE. This chain's CDR3 is CASSSLGTSPEQFF. For the CDR3, the DNA is TGTGCCAGCAGCTCACTAGGGACTAGCCCTGAGCAGTTCTTC.

This clone is a singleton in its sample. V is TRBV18 and J is TRBJ2-7; 9 bases are a match to TRBD2. This CDR3 is built from 16 residues. With 3 bases clipped from V and 2 bases from J, the junction kept 8 bases outside the gene matches. The germline V gene has CDR1 KGHSH and CDR2 LQKENI. CDR3 sequence: CASSPTGLAPAYEQYF. In DNA, the CDR3 is TGTGCCAGCTCACCCACCGGACTAGCGCCCGCCTACGAGCAGTACTTC.

This chain connects TRBV6-5 to TRBJ2-5; 9 bases are a match to TRBD1. This CDR3 is 15 amino acids long. The junction had 8 bases not matched to a gene; V was cut back by 5 bases and J by 4 bases. Germline V gives CDR1 MNHEY, CDR2 SVGAGI. This chain's CDR3 is CASSLTQGAGETQYF. The CDR3 coding sequence is TGTGCCAGCAGTCTTACACAGGGGGCTGGAGAGACCCAGTACTTC.

In DNA form, the CDR3 reads TGCGCCAGCAGCCAAGAGGGGAGAGGATGGCAGTTCTTC. It is translated as CASSQEGRGWQFF. The chain uses TRBV4-1 and TRBJ2-1, with D possibly TRBD2 on 5 matching bases. This CDR3 has 13 residues. The ends were cut back, 0 bases at V and 12 bases at J, with 12 bases in the middle. Germline lookup yields CDR1 MGHRA and CDR2 YSYEKL.